The entry below gives a single T cell receptor (beta chain) sequence along with its context. Its antigen is not identified. These data come from a study of cytomegalovirus exposure and HLA in healthy donors. Study findings and constraints: Confirmation was obtained in vitro that a few CMV-associated chains are specific for CMV antigens. The majority of TCR sequences were rare, yet some public TCRs appeared in many donors. The tendency of first-cohort TCR clusters to co-occur in the 120 validation repertoires was the finding of a later analysis.

Clones were sequenced by immunoSEQ multiplex PCR, and TCRdb holds only the in-frame ones, with some missing. The sample has 110,000 to 150,000 clones; 91% are singletons. Trimming cost V 9 bases and J 3 bases; bases outside gene matches: 7. The length of the CDR3 is 14 residues. CDR1 and CDR2 from the germline V gene are SEHNR and FQNEAQ (reference sequence). The rearrangement joins TRBV7-9 to TRBJ2-1; 8 bases align to TRBD2. Sequenced: PBMCs. The sequence was collected from a man aged 18 to 30 in good health and CMV-seronegative. CDR3 region: CASSVREGYNEQFF. The CDR3 coding sequence is TGTGCCAGTTCTGTCCGGGAGGGCTACAATGAGCAGTTCTTC.